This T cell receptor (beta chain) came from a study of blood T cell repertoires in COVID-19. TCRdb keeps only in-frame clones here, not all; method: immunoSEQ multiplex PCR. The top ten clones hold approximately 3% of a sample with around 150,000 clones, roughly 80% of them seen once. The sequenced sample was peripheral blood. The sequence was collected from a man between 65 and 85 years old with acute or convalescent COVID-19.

The CDR3 nucleotides read TGTGCCAGCAACTCAGGGGGCAGGACTGAAGCTTTCTTT. This codes for CASNSGGRTEAFF. The V and J genes are TRBV11-3 and TRBJ1-1; 8 positions match TRBD1. After removal of 7 bases from V and 5 bases from J, the junction contained 6 bases not matched to a gene. This CDR3 is built from 13 residues. Germline V gives CDR1 SGHNT, CDR2 YENEEA.